This TCR beta chain was profiled in a study of blood T cell repertoires in COVID-19. The method was immunoSEQ multiplex PCR; TCRdb's version includes in-frame clones alone and lacks a portion of them. The sample gives a few hundred thousand clones, roughly 90% of which show up once; less than 9% is in the top ten. V shed 4 bases and J shed 2 bases, with 13 bases lying between them. Germline assignment: CDR1 SGDLS and CDR2 YYNGEE. The CDR3 is 14 residues long. The clonotype was recovered from an older woman with COVID-19, enrolled during active disease. The chain recombines TRBV9 with TRBJ2-7, with D possibly being TRBD2 (6 bases). The sample consisted of peripheral blood. CDR3 bases: TGTGCCAGCAGCCCCGGACTACCCCCCTACGAGCAGTACTTC. This codes for CASSPGLPPYEQYF.